The present TCR beta chain was sequenced within a study of T cell responses to AZD1222 COVID-19 vaccine. Points from the study as a whole: At 160-218 and 743-854, vaccine-associated CD4 TCRs were dominant, and they spanned spike.

CDR1 MNHEY and CDR2 SVGAGI come from the germline V gene. Trimming cost V 5 bases and J 8 bases; bases outside gene matches: 8. The CDR3 is 15 residues long. For this clone: Its target is unknown.

Using immunoSEQ multiplex PCR, the repertoire was profiled, and TCRdb retains in-frame clones only, with some absent. Found here are 95,000 to 100,000 clones, over 75% of them singletons; the top ten hold 1% to 1.5%. This chain links TRBV6-5 with TRBJ1-6, with TRBD1 matching 8 bases. The clonotype was recovered from an adult in good health. The sequences come from peripheral blood, collected on day 0 of AZD1222 vaccination. This CDR3 is CASSTRGQGYSPLHF. The CDR3 bases are TGTGCCAGCAGTACACGAGGACAGGGTTATTCACCCCTCCACTTT.